The source of this T cell receptor (beta chain) is a study of beta chain features in type 1 diabetes. Study-wide results and caveats: The study found that naive, central memory and Treg TCRB repertoires appeared more similar in patients than in healthy donors. The study found moderately but significantly shorter TCRB CDR3s in all four CD4+ subsets of Type 1 diabetes patients.

Germline-derived CDR1 and CDR2 are MNHEY and SMNVEV (reference sequence). The CDR3 loop spans 11 amino acids. The ends lost 5 bases at V and 6 bases at J; junction bases unmatched: 1. As every portion of the isolated RNA was reverse transcribed, the sequencing read expressed TCRB transcripts. The assay was immunoSEQ multiplex PCR, and TCRdb's table has in-frame clones only and misses some. Of 150,000 or so clones listed, 11% are singletons. This clone was observed a handful of times. What it binds is unknown. The chain joins TRBV27 to TRBJ2-7; 7 bases agree with TRBD1. This receptor was identified in a man aged 18 to 29 in good health. The sequenced material came from central memory CD4+ T cells from blood. The CDR3 DNA is TGTGCCAGCAGTAACAGGGGCGAGCAGTACTTC. Its translation is CASSNRGEQYF.